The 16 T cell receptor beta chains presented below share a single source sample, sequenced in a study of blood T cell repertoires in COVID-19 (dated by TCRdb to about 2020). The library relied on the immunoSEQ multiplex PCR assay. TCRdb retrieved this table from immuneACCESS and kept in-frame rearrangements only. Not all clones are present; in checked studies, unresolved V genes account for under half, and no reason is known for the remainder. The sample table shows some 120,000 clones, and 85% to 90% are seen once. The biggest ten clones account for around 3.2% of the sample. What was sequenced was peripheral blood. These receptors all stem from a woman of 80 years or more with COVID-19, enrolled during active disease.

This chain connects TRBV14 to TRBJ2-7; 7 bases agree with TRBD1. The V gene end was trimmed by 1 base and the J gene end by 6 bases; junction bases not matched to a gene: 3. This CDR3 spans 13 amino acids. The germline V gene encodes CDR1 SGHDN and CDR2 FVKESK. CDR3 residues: CASSQGNRGEQYF. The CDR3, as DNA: TGTGCCAGCAGCCAAGGTAACAGGGGCGAGCAGTACTTC.

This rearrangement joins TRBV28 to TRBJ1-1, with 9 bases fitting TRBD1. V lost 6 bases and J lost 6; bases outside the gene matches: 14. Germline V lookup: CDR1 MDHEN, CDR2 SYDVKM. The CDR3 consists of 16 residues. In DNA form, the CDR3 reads TGTGCCAGCAGACTAGGGACAGGGAGGGGGAGGGCTGAAGCTTTCTTT. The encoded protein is CASRLGTGRGRAEAFF.

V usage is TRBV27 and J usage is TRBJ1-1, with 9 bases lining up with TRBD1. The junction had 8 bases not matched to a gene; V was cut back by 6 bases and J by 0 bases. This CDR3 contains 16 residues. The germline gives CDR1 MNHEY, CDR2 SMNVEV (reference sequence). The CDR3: CASSRQGDWMNTEAFF. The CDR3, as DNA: TGTGCCAGCAGCAGACAGGGGGACTGGATGAACACTGAAGCTTTCTTT.

CDR3 nucleotides: TGCGCCAGCAGCCCTCAAGTAGCTGACTACAATGAGCAGTTCTTC. Translated, it gives CASSPQVADYNEQFF. The gene calls are TRBV5-1 and TRBJ2-1, with unresolved D. The V and J ends lost 4 bases and 3 bases respectively, with 14 bases between them. The CDR3 length is 15 residues. Germline values: CDR1 SGHRS, CDR2 YFSETQ.

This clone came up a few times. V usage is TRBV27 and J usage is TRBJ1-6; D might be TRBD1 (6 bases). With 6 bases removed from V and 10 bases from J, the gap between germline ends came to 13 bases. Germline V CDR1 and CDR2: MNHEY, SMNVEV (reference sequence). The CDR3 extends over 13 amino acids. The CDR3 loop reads CASSLRQESPLHF. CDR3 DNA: TGTGCCAGCAGCTTACGACAGGAGTCACCCCTCCACTTT.

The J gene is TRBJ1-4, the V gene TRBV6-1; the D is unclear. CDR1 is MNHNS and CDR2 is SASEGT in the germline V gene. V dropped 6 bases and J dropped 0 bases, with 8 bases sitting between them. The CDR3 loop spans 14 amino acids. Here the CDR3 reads CASSYSATNEKLFF. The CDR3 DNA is TGTGCCAGCAGCTACAGTGCAACTAATGAAAAACTGTTTTTT.

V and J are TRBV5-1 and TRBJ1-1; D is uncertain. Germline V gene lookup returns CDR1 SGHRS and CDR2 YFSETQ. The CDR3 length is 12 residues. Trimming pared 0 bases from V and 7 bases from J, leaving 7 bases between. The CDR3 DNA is TGCGCCAGCAGCTTGGTGGGCAGTGAAGCTTTCTTT. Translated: CASSLVGSEAFF.

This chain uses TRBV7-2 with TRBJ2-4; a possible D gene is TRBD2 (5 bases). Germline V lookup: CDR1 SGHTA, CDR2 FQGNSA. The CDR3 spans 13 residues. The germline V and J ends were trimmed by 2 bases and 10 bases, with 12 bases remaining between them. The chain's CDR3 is CASSLMRAHIQYF. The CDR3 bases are TGTGCCAGCAGCTTAATGAGGGCACATATTCAGTACTTC.

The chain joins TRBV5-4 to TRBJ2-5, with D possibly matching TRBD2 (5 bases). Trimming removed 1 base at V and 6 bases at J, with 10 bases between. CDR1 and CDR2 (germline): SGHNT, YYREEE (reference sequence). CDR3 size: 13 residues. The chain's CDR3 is CASSLRGMKTQYF. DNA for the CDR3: TGTGCCAGCAGCTTGCGGGGTATGAAGACCCAGTACTTC.

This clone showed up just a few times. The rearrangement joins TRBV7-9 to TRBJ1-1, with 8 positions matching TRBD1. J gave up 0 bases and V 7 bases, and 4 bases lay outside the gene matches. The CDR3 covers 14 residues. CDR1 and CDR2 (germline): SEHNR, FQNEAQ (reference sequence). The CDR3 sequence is CASKQGGLNTEAFF. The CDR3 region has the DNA TGTGCCAGCAAACAGGGGGGGCTGAACACTGAAGCTTTCTTT.

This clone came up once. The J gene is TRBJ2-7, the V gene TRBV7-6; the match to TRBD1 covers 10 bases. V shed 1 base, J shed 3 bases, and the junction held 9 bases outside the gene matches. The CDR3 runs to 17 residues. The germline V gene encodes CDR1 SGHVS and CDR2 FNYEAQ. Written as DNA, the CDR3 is TGTGCCAGCAGCTTAGAATCCCCGGACAGGGGGGTCTACGAGCAGTACTTC. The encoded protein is CASSLESPDRGVYEQYF. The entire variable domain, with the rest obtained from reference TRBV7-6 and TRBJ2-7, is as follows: GAGVSQSPRYKVTKRGQDVALRCDPISGHVSLYWYRQALGQGPEFLTYFNYEAQQDKSGLPNDRFSAERPEGSISTLTIQRTEQRDSAMYRCASSLESPDRGVYEQYFGPGTRLTVT.

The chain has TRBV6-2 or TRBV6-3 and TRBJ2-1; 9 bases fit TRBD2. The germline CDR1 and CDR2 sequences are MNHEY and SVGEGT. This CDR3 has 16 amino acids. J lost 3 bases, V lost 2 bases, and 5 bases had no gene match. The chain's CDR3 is CASSYAGGSYYNEQFF. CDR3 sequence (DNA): TGTGCCAGCAGTTACGCGGGGGGGTCCTACTACAATGAGCAGTTCTTC.

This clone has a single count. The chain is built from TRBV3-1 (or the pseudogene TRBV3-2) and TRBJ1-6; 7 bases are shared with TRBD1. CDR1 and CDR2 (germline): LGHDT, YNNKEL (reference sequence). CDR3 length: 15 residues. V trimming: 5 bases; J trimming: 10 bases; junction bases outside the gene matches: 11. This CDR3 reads CASSDRDWGDSPLHF. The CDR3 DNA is TGTGCCAGCAGCGACAGGGATTGGGGGGACTCACCCCTCCACTTT.

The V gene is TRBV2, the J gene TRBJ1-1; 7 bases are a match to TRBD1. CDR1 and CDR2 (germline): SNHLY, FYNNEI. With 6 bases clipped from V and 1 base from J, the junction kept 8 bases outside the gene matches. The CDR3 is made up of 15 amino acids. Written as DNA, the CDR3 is TGTGCCAGCAGGGCCGCCGGGACAGAGAACACTGAAGCTTTCTTT. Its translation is CASRAAGTENTEAFF.

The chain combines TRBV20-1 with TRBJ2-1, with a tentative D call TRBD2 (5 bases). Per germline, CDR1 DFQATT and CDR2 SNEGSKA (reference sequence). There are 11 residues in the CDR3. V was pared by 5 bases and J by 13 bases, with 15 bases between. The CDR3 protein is CSARGREEQFF. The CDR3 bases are TGCAGTGCTCGGGGTAGAGAGGAACAGTTCTTC.

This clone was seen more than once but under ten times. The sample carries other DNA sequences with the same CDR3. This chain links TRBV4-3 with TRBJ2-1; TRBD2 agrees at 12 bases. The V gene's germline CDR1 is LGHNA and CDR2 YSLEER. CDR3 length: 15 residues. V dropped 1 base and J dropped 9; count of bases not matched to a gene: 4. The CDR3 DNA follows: TGCGCCAGCAGCCAAGGACTAGCGGGAGCTCGTGAGCAGTTCTTC. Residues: CASSQGLAGAREQFF.